A selection of T cell receptor beta chains follows, all from one sample in a study of cytomegalovirus exposure and HLA in healthy donors. Sequenced by immunoSEQ multiplex PCR; TCRdb stores in-frame clones only, minus some. This table holds more than 250,000 clones, around 90% found once. The sample consisted of PBMCs. The origin of the receptors is a woman in her 30s in good health and CMV-seropositive. The CDR3 runs from the conserved cysteine through the conserved F or W. D genes are given only for firm matches. The listing skips clone size in some rows; elsewhere it reads once, few, many or a size class.

length	V	size	J	D	CDR3	DNA
16	TRBV13	.	TRBJ2-2	TRBD1	CASSSMDRGDTGELFF	TGTGCCAGCAGCTCTATGGACAGGGGAGACACCGGGGAGCTGTTTTTT
14	TRBV6-5	.	TRBJ2-5	.	CASSPQGPQETQYF	TGTGCCAGCAGCCCACAGGGTCCCCAAGAGACCCAGTACTTC
15	TRBV5-1	.	TRBJ2-3	.	CASSLVPGSTDTQYF	TGCGCCAGCAGCTTGGTGCCCGGCAGCACAGATACGCAGTATTTT
15	TRBV2	.	TRBJ2-1	.	CASSVGGTSYNEQFF	TGTGCCAGCAGTGTCGGGGGAACCTCCTACAATGAGCAGTTCTTC
14	TRBV18	.	TRBJ1-1	TRBD1	CASSPDRGATEAFF	TGTGCCAGCTCACCGGACAGGGGAGCCACTGAAGCTTTCTTT
14	TRBV25-1	.	TRBJ2-7	.	CASSDSGRSYEQYF	TGTGCCAGCAGTGACTCGGGAAGGTCCTACGAGCAGTACTTC
14	TRBV13	.	TRBJ2-7	.	CASSPGGSSYEQYF	TGTGCCAGCAGCCCGGGGGGCAGCTCCTACGAGCAGTACTTC
14	TRBV19	.	TRBJ1-5	.	CASSIGTVNQPQHF	TGTGCCAGTAGTATAGGGACAGTTAATCAGCCCCAGCATTTT
17	TRBV28	.	TRBJ2-2	TRBD2	CASSFPGLALNTGELFF	TGTGCCAGCAGTTTTCCTGGACTAGCGCTGAACACCGGGGAGCTGTTTTTT
17	TRBV19	.	TRBJ2-3	TRBD2	CASSIGGAGFVTDTQYF	TGTGCCAGTAGTATAGGGGGAGCGGGGTTTGTAACAGATACGCAGTATTTT
15	TRBV4-3	.	TRBJ1-1	.	CASSQSRGENTEAFF	TGCGCCAGCAGCCAATCCCGGGGGGAGAACACTGAAGCTTTCTTT
18	TRBV27	.	TRBJ2-1	TRBD2	CASSLYIRRGDSYNEQFF	TGTGCCAGCAGTTTATATATACGGCGGGGGGACTCCTACAATGAGCAGTTCTTC
15	TRBV5-6	.	TRBJ1-2	.	CASSLVAGQNYGYTF	TGTGCCAGCAGCTTGGTGGCCGGGCAGAACTATGGCTACACCTTC
15	TRBV5-1	.	TRBJ1-4	.	CASSLVGGRSEKLFF	TGCGCCAGCAGCTTGGTGGGGGGCAGAAGTGAAAAACTGTTTTTT
17	TRBV5-6	.	TRBJ1-5	.	CASSLGGVTNSNQPQHF	TGTGCCAGCAGCTTGGGGGGTGTGACAAATAGCAATCAGCCCCAGCATTTT
13	TRBV9	.	TRBJ2-7	TRBD1	CASSVRQGDEQYF	TGTGCCAGCAGCGTCCGACAGGGGGACGAGCAGTACTTC
13	TRBV30	.	TRBJ2-3	.	CAWSVRRADTQYF	TGTGCCTGGAGTGTACGGCGGGCAGATACGCAGTATTTT
14	TRBV27	.	TRBJ2-7	.	CASSFGADTYEQYF	TGTGCCAGCAGTTTTGGGGCGGATACCTACGAGCAGTACTTC
19	TRBV11-2	few	TRBJ2-2	TRBD2	CASSPAPETSGSGTGELFF	TGTGCCAGCAGCCCCGCGCCTGAGACTAGCGGGAGTGGGACCGGGGAGCTGTTTTTT
12	TRBV9	.	TRBJ2-3	.	CASSPRTDTQYF	TGTGCCAGCAGCCCTCGCACAGATACGCAGTATTTT
13	TRBV6-1	.	TRBJ1-1	.	CASSEVENTEAFF	TGTGCCAGCAGTGAAGTGGAGAACACTGAAGCTTTCTTT
15	TRBV4-1	.	TRBJ2-7	TRBD1	CASSPEGQGGYEQYF	TGCGCCAGCAGCCCCGAGGGACAGGGGGGCTACGAGCAGTACTTC
18	TRBV5-1	.	TRBJ1-2	.	CASSPPSRRAGGNYGYTF	TGCGCCAGCAGCCCCCCCTCCAGACGAGCAGGCGGAAACTATGGCTACACCTTC
14	TRBV9	.	TRBJ1-4	TRBD1	CASSDRDRGEKLFF	TGTGCCAGCAGCGACCGGGACAGGGGTGAAAAACTGTTTTTT
14	TRBV7-9	.	TRBJ2-7	.	CASSLRLVPYEQYF	TGTGCCAGCAGCTTAAGACTAGTTCCCTACGAGCAGTACTTC
16	TRBV6-5	.	TRBJ1-2	.	CASSYRERGANYGYTF	TGTGCCAGCAGTTATCGGGAGCGGGGGGCTAACTATGGCTACACCTTC
15	TRBV5-1	.	TRBJ1-1	TRBD1	CASSLGPGGNTEAFF	TGCGCCAGCAGCTTGGGCCCAGGGGGAAACACTGAAGCTTTCTTT
15	TRBV28	once	TRBJ1-1	TRBD1	CASSLWGQGATEAFF	TGTGCCAGCAGTTTATGGGGACAGGGTGCGACTGAAGCTTTCTTT
14	TRBV18	.	TRBJ2-7	TRBD2	CASSPASGGYEQYF	TGTGCCAGCTCCCCGGCTAGCGGGGGATACGAGCAGTACTTC
13	TRBV28	.	TRBJ1-2	.	CASSPPGVLGYTF	TGTGCCAGCAGTCCCCCAGGAGTGCTCGGCTACACCTTC
13	TRBV19	.	TRBJ2-7	.	CASSIMSGREQYF	TGTGCCAGTAGTATAATGTCAGGGCGCGAGCAGTACTTC
16	TRBV4-3	once	TRBJ2-1	.	CASSQKAVSSYNEQFF	TGCGCCAGCAGCCAAAAAGCGGTAAGCTCCTACAATGAGCAGTTCTTC
16	TRBV19	.	TRBJ2-3	TRBD2	CASSMVAGKITDTQYF	TGTGCCAGTAGTATGGTAGCGGGGAAAATCACAGATACGCAGTATTTT
14	TRBV9	.	TRBJ2-6	.	CASSLESGANVLTF	TGTGCCAGCAGCCTCGAATCGGGGGCCAACGTCCTGACTTTC
18	TRBV9	.	TRBJ2-6	.	CASSVVRGSPSGANVLTF	TGTGCCAGCAGCGTAGTAAGGGGATCCCCCTCTGGGGCCAACGTCCTGACTTTC
13	TRBV18	.	TRBJ2-5	.	CASSPGLQETQYF	TGTGCCAGCTCACCGGGACTGCAAGAGACCCAGTACTTC
16	TRBV7-9	.	TRBJ2-7	TRBD1	CASSSPSTGAFYEQYF	TGTGCCAGCAGCTCCCCGTCGACAGGGGCCTTCTACGAGCAGTACTTC
15	TRBV18	.	TRBJ2-2	.	CASSPGQGNTGELFF	TGTGCCAGCTCACCAGGGCAGGGAAACACCGGGGAGCTGTTTTTT
10	TRBV7-9	.	TRBJ1-2	.	CASNGTGYTF	TGTGCCAGCAACGGTACTGGCTACACCTTC
17	TRBV7-3	.	TRBJ1-2	.	CASSLRSGAVRGRGYTF	TGTGCCAGCAGCTTACGGTCGGGAGCCGTGAGGGGAAGGGGCTACACCTTC
16	TRBV5-1	.	TRBJ1-2	TRBD1	CASSLRTGGIDYGYTF	TGCGCCAGCAGCTTGCGAACAGGGGGCATCGACTATGGCTACACCTTC
14	TRBV6-5	.	TRBJ2-7	.	CASRTTTLAYEQYF	TGTGCCAGCAGGACGACTACTTTGGCCTACGAGCAGTACTTC
14	TRBV7-3	.	TRBJ2-3	.	CASSLGLALDTQYF	TGTGCCAGCAGCTTAGGGCTAGCTTTAGATACGCAGTATTTT
13	TRBV14	.	TRBJ2-5	.	CASSLRNVETQYF	TGTGCCAGCAGCCTGAGGAACGTCGAGACCCAGTACTTC
12	TRBV30	.	TRBJ1-2	TRBD1	CAWSGQGYGYTF	TGTGCCTGGAGTGGACAGGGCTATGGCTACACCTTC
13	TRBV27	.	TRBJ2-7	.	CASSNGHGYEQYF	TGTGCCAGCAGTAATGGCCATGGCTACGAGCAGTACTTC
17	TRBV5-4	.	TRBJ2-3	TRBD2	CASSLALSGVVTDTQYF	TGTGCCAGCAGCTTGGCCCTCAGCGGGGTTGTGACAGATACGCAGTATTTT
11	TRBV6-6	.	TRBJ1-2	.	CASSDTNGYTF	TGTGCCAGCTCCGACACGAATGGCTACACCTTC
15	TRBV28	.	TRBJ2-1	.	CASTPSRERLGEQFF	TGTGCCAGCACTCCATCCCGGGAGAGGCTAGGGGAGCAGTTCTTC
13	TRBV7-2	.	TRBJ1-5	.	CASSLGRGQPQHF	TGTGCCAGCAGCTTAGGTCGGGGCCAGCCCCAGCATTTT
13	TRBV5-8	.	TRBJ2-1	.	CASSQTRVGEQFF	TGTGCCAGCAGCCAAACCAGAGTGGGTGAGCAGTTCTTC
18	TRBV23-1	.	TRBJ2-7	.	CASSPYRRTRSVSYEQYF	TGCGCCAGCAGTCCCTACCGACGAACTAGGTCTGTCTCCTACGAGCAGTACTTC
12	TRBV23-1	.	TRBJ2-7	.	CASRDRTYEQYF	TGCGCCAGCAGGGACAGAACCTACGAGCAGTACTTC
14	TRBV2	.	TRBJ2-2	.	CASNTGPVTGELFF	TGTGCCAGCAACACAGGGCCAGTAACCGGGGAGCTGTTTTTT
16	TRBV5-1	.	TRBJ2-7	TRBD1	CASSSPGQGGIYEQYF	TGCGCCAGCAGCAGCCCGGGACAGGGAGGGATTTACGAGCAGTACTTC
15	TRBV7-3	.	TRBJ1-6	TRBD1	CASSLYPGGNSPLHF	TGTGCCAGCAGCTTATACCCAGGGGGAAATTCACCCCTCCACTTT
17	TRBV7-2	.	TRBJ1-6	.	CASSPGPGGSYNSPLHF	TGTGCCAGCAGCCCGGGCCCCGGGGGTTCCTATAATTCACCCCTCCACTTT
13	TRBV28	.	TRBJ1-1	.	CASSFRGGNEAFF	TGTGCCAGCAGTTTCCGGGGGGGGAATGAAGCTTTCTTT
15	TRBV4-1	.	TRBJ1-3	.	CASSAPRARGNTIYF	TGCGCCAGCAGCGCACCCCGGGCGCGAGGAAACACCATATATTTT